This TCR beta chain was obtained from a study of shared clonotypes between healthy human individuals. Study-wide findings and caveats: Naive subsets usually exceeded memory subsets in estimated richness. Non-shared clonotypes were found to have lower generation probabilities than the clonotypes that were shared by all four of the sorted-subset donors.

V was shortened by 3 bases and J by 9 bases, with 17 bases between the two germline ends. The CDR3 is 14 residues long. Germline CDR1 and CDR2: LNHDA and SQIVND (reference sequence). About this clone itself: Antigen unknown.

The material for each subset, its genomic DNA, was split evenly across several immunoSEQ plates. Sorted-subset replicate PCRs used around 0.2 ug DNA, some 33,000 T cell genomes. TCRdb's copy holds only in-frame clones and misses some; the assay was immunoSEQ multiplex PCR. The sample records 1.6 million or so clones, around 98.5% being singletons. This chain connects TRBV19 to TRBJ2-5, with D possibly called TRBD1 or TRBD2 (6 bases each). The sample taken for sequencing was naive CD4+ T cells sorted from blood. As to subset: CD45RA+ positively selected. The source of this sequence is a man aged 25-45 years in good health. The CDR3 DNA reads as TGTGCCAGTAGTATTGCCGGGGGCAGTGGGGCCCAGTACTTC. It yields the protein CASSIAGGSGAQYF.